This record looks at one T cell receptor (beta chain) sequence and its context. There are 15 residues in the CDR3. CDR1 is SNHLY and CDR2 is FYNNEI in the germline V gene. The V end lost 5 bases, the J end lost 0 bases, and 14 bases lay between the germline ends. The sample belongs to a study of T cell responses to AZD1222 COVID-19 vaccine. Sequencing was performed with immunoSEQ multiplex PCR; in TCRdb, only in-frame clones are kept and a portion is missing. The sample lists 90,000 to 100,000 clones; about 88% were seen once. The material sequenced was peripheral blood, taken 28 days after the second AZD1222 dose. The sequence was collected from an adult who received the AZD1222 COVID-19 vaccine. The chain is built from TRBV2 and TRBJ2-7; a possible D gene is TRBD2 (5 bases). The CDR3 bases are TGTGCCAGCAGTACGGACTGGCTTAGCTCCTACGAGCAGTACTTC. Amino acids: CASSTDWLSSYEQYF.